These 17 T cell receptor beta chains came from one sample sequenced in a study of T cell responses to AZD1222 COVID-19 vaccine. The assay was immunoSEQ multiplex PCR, and TCRdb's table has in-frame clones only and misses some. The table shows 150,000 to 200,000 clones, with 75% to 90% occurring only once. This specimen was peripheral blood, taken on day 0 of MenACWY control vaccination. These receptors originate from an adult in good health.

This chain links TRBV19 with TRBJ2-1; TRBD1 matches at 10 bases. The CDR3 totals 14 residues. Trimming took 9 bases from V and 3 from J; bases not matched to a gene: 5. Germline V lookup: CDR1 LNHDA, CDR2 SQIVND (reference sequence). In nucleotides, the CDR3 is TGTGCCAGCACCGGGACAGGGGACTACAATGAGCAGTTCTTC. It is translated as CASTGTGDYNEQFF.

The V call is TRBV28, the J call TRBJ1-3, with D maybe TRBD1 (6 bases). This CDR3 is built from 16 residues. The germline V and J ends were trimmed by 7 bases and 1 base, with 17 bases remaining between them. Germline V gene sequence: CDR1 MDHEN, CDR2 SYDVKM. CDR3 loop: CASTPPGAISGNTIYF. The CDR3 region has the DNA TGTGCCAGCACCCCTCCGGGGGCAATTTCTGGAAACACCATATATTTT.

The chain uses TRBV27 and TRBJ1-4; tentative D call: TRBD1 (6 bases). V gave up 1 base and J gave up 8 bases, with 17 bases separating them. Germline CDR1 reads MNHEY; CDR2 reads SMNVEV (reference sequence). This CDR3 has 16 amino acids. The CDR3 sequence is CASSLFAISGAEKLFF. In DNA, the CDR3 is TGTGCCAGCAGTTTATTTGCCATCTCAGGGGCCGAAAAACTGTTTTTT.

The chain joins TRBV19 to TRBJ1-5; D gene uncertain. The V end was cut by 6 bases, the J end by 4 bases, with 7 bases between. The CDR3 loop spans 12 amino acids. The germline gives CDR1 LNHDA, CDR2 SQIVND (reference sequence). The CDR3 DNA reads as TGTGCCAGTAGCCAGATAAATCAGCCCCAGCATTTT. Its translation is CASSQINQPQHF.

This rearrangement joins TRBV11-1 to TRBJ2-5; 9 bases fit TRBD2. The J segment lost 2 bases and the V segment lost 4 bases, leaving 8 bases of the junction unmatched. The CDR3 consists of 16 residues. Germline V gene lookup returns CDR1 SGHAT and CDR2 FQDESV (reference sequence). CDR3 sequence: CASSSGTSSPQETQYF. For the CDR3, the DNA is TGTGCCAGCAGCTCAGGGACTAGCAGTCCACAAGAGACCCAGTACTTC. Based on the CDR3 plus reference TRBV11-1 and TRBJ2-5, the full variable domain is EAEVAQSPRYKITEKSQAVAFWCDPISGHATLYWYRQILGQGPELLVQFQDESVVDDSQLPKDRFSAERLKGVDSTLKIQPAELGDSAMYLCASSSGTSSPQETQYFGPGTRLLVL.

This chain joins TRBV5-1 and TRBJ2-5; D ambiguous. The germline V gene encodes CDR1 SGHRS and CDR2 YFSETQ. The CDR3 totals 13 residues. Trimming removed 0 bases from V and 3 bases from J, with 6 bases in between. The DNA of the CDR3 is TGCGCCAGCAGCTTGGTGGCAGAAGAGACCCAGTACTTC. Translating gives CASSLVAEETQYF. Looking up the rest from reference TRBV5-1 and TRBJ2-5 gives the full variable domain: KAGVTQTPRYLIKTRGQQVTLSCSPISGHRSVSWYQQTPGQGLQFLFEYFSETQRNKGNFPGRFSGRQFSNSRSEMNVSTLELGDSALYLCASSLVAEETQYFGPGTRLLVL.

The rearrangement links TRBV28 to TRBJ1-2; TRBD1 aligns across 9 bases. CDR1 MDHEN and CDR2 SYDVKM come from the germline V gene. The CDR3 covers 16 residues. With V trimmed by 5 bases and J by 4 bases, 11 bases remained unmatched. The DNA of the CDR3 is TGTGCCAGCAGTCATCCCCTGGACAGGGGAAGCTATGGCTACACCTTC. It specifies CASSHPLDRGSYGYTF.

The rearrangement joins TRBV27 to TRBJ2-7, with 7 bases identical to TRBD1. Trimming cost V 3 bases and J 5 bases; bases outside gene matches: 7. Per the germline V gene, CDR1 is MNHEY and CDR2 is SMNVEV (reference sequence). CDR3 length equals 14 residues. CDR3 DNA sequence: TGTGCCAGCAGTTTCCGACAGGGCAGTCACGAGCAGTACTTC. Residues: CASSFRQGSHEQYF.

This chain joins TRBV7-2 and TRBJ1-2; D unclear. Germline CDR1 and CDR2: SGHTA and FQGNSA. Trimming left V 2 bases short and J 4 bases short, with 11 bases between. CDR3 length: 14 amino acids. This chain's CDR3 is CASSLPRPPYGYTF. The CDR3 bases are TGTGCCAGCAGCTTACCCCGGCCACCCTATGGCTACACCTTC.

The CDR3 loop reads CASSVQGATSIGYTF. In DNA, the CDR3 is TGTGCCAGCAGCGTCCAGGGGGCCACTTCTATTGGCTACACCTTC. This sequence joins TRBV5-4 and TRBJ1-2; TRBD1 agrees at 8 bases. CDR3 length equals 15 residues. Germline V CDR1 and CDR2: SGHNT, YYREEE (reference sequence). With V trimmed by 4 bases and J by 7 bases, 12 bases remained unmatched.

The rearrangement uses TRBV5-1 and TRBJ2-1, with D perhaps TRBD1 (6 bases). This CDR3 region has 15 residues. The germline V gene has CDR1 SGHRS and CDR2 YFSETQ. The V end was cut by 4 bases, the J end by 0 bases, with 11 bases between. CDR3 nucleotides: TGCGCCAGCAGCGGCCGGGACAACTCCTACAATGAGCAGTTCTTC. Residues: CASSGRDNSYNEQFF.

The J gene is TRBJ2-3, the V gene TRBV28, with D perhaps matching TRBD2 (6 bases). There are 16 residues in the CDR3. Trimming left V 5 bases short and J 3 bases short, with 18 bases between. Per germline, CDR1 MDHEN and CDR2 SYDVKM. The CDR3 is CASSIITTRRTDTQYF. CDR3 DNA sequence: TGTGCCAGCAGTATCATCACGACTAGGAGGACAGATACGCAGTATTTT.

This chain links TRBV12-3 or TRBV12-4 with TRBJ2-2; D not certain. Deletions cut 6 bases from V and 1 base from J, with 3 bases between. There are 12 residues in the CDR3. In DNA, the CDR3 is TGTGCCAGCAGACAGAACACCGGGGAGCTGTTTTTT. Translation: CASRQNTGELFF.

Written as DNA, the CDR3 is TGTGCCAGCAGCTTGGGAGGGGGCTATGGCTACACCTTC. Encoded protein: CASSLGGGYGYTF. The rearrangement links TRBV7-6 to TRBJ1-2; possibly TRBD1 for D (6 bases). Germline values: CDR1 SGHVS, CDR2 FNYEAQ. Trimming cost V 3 bases and J 4 bases, with 9 bases left between them. This CDR3 has 13 residues.

This clone has just one count. The chain has TRBV5-4 and TRBJ1-6; 7 bases are a match to TRBD1. The CDR3 is 14 residues long. Germline lookup yields CDR1 SGHNT and CDR2 YYREEE (reference sequence). The ends lost 0 bases at V and 7 bases at J; junction bases unmatched: 1. CDR3 region: CASSLGQGNSPLHF. The DNA for the CDR3 is TGTGCCAGCAGCTTGGGACAGGGAAATTCACCCCTCCACTTT.

The DNA for the CDR3 is TGCGCCAGCAGCTTCGATGGTGGACAGCCCCAGCATTTT. Translating it yields CASSFDGGQPQHF. This chain joins TRBV5-1 and TRBJ1-5; D ambiguous. This CDR3 region has 13 residues. CDR1 is SGHRS and CDR2 is YFSETQ in the germline V gene. Trimming cost V 2 bases and J 7 bases, with 10 bases left between them.

The DNA of the CDR3 is TGTGCCAGTAGTATTGCCCACAGGGGTTCGATCCAGCCCCAGCATTTT. As protein: CASSIAHRGSIQPQHF. The chain employs TRBV19 and TRBJ1-5; 7 bases line up with TRBD1. J lost 7 bases, V lost 3 bases, and 12 bases had no gene match. Germline V CDR1 and CDR2: LNHDA, SQIVND (reference sequence). The CDR3 is 16 amino acids. Complete variable domain (other parts from reference TRBV19 and TRBJ1-5): DGGITQSPKYLFRKEGQNVTLSCEQNLNHDAMYWYRQDPGQGLRLIYYSQIVNDFQKGDIAEGYSVSREKKESFPLTVTSAQKNPTAFYLCASSIAHRGSIQPQHFGDGTRLSIL.